The source of this T cell receptor (beta chain) is a study of OX40 agonist ivuxolimab in advanced cancers. The CDR3 totals 14 residues. V was shortened by 0 bases and J by 6 bases, with 11 bases between the two germline ends. Germline CDR1 and CDR2: MNHEY and SMNVEV (reference sequence). This table comes from immunoSEQ multiplex PCR, and its TCRdb copy is limited to in-frame clones, with some not included. Here the sample spans some 30,000 clones, 65% to 75% being singletons. Here the sequenced sample was CD4+ or CD8+ T cells sorted from blood, taken in a trial of the OX40 agonist ivuxolimab. V usage is TRBV27 and J usage is TRBJ1-2; a weak D match, TRBD1 (6 bases). The sequence was collected from an adult with an advanced solid tumor such as melanoma, head and neck, liver or kidney cancer. CDR3 nucleotide sequence: TGTGCCAGCAGTTTATCAGGGGGTTTAGATGGCTACACCTTC. It is translated as CASSLSGGLDGYTF.